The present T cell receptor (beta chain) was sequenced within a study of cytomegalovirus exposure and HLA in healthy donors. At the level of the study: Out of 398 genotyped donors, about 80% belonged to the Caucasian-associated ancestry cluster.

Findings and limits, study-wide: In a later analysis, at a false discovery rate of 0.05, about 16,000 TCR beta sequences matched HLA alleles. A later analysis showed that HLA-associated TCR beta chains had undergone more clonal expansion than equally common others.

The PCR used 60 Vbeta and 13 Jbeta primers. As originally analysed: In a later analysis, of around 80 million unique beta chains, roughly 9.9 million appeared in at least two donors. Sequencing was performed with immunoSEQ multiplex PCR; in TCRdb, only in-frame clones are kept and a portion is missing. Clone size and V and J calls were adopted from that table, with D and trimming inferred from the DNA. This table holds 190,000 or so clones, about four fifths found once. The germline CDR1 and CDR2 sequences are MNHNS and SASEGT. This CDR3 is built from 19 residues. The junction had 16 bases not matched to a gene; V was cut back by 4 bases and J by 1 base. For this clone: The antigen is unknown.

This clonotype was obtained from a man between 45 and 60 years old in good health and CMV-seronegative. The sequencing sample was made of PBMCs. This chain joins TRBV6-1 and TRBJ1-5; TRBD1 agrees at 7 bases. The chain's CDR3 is CASSGVGGRWGISNQPQHF. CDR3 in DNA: TGTGCCAGCAGTGGGGTAGGGGGCAGATGGGGTATCAGCAATCAGCCCCAGCATTTT.